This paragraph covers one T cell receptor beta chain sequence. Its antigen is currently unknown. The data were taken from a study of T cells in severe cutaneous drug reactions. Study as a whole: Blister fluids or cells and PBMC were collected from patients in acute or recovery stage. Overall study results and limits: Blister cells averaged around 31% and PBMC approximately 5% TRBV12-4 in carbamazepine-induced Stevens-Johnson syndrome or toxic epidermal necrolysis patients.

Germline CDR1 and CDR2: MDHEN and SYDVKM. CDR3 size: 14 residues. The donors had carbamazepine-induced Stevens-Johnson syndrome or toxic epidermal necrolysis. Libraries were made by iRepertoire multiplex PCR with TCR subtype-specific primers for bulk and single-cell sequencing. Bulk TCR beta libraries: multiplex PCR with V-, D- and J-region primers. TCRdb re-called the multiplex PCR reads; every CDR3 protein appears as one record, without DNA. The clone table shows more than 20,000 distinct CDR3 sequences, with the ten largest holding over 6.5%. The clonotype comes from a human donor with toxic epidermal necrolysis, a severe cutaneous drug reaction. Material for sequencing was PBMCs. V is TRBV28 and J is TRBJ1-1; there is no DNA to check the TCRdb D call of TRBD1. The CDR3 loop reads CASKEQGSNTEAFF. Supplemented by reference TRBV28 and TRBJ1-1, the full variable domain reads DVKVTQSSRYLVKRTGEKVFLECVQDMDHENMFWYRQDPGLGLRLIYFSYDVKMKEKGDIPEGYSVSREKKERFSLILESASTNQTSMYLCASKEQGSNTEAFFGQGTRLTVV.